The TCR beta chain under discussion was sequenced for a study of OX40 agonist ivuxolimab in advanced cancers. Whole-study context: At 0.01 to 10 mg/kg, ivuxolimab was administered intravenously to patients every 2 weeks. Study-level findings and limits: Patients who responded partially at 0.1-3.0 mg/kg showed clonal expansion ranking among the lowest.

CDR3 length: 14 residues. This clone showed up just once. No antigen is known for it. Sequenced by immunoSEQ multiplex PCR; TCRdb stores in-frame clones only, minus some. The data show some 81,000 clones, just over 85% seen once. The source was CD4+ or CD8+ T cells sorted from blood, collected in a trial of the OX40 agonist ivuxolimab. The chain combines TRBV21-1 with TRBJ2-2; TRBD1 is the table's D call and was not checked against the DNA. TRBV21-1 is deemed a pseudogene. The origin of this receptor is an adult with an advanced solid tumor such as melanoma, head and neck, liver or kidney cancer. The CDR3 region is CASRDRGNTGELFF. DNA of the CDR3: TGTGCCAGCAGGGACAGGGGAAACACCGGGGAGCTGTTTTTT.